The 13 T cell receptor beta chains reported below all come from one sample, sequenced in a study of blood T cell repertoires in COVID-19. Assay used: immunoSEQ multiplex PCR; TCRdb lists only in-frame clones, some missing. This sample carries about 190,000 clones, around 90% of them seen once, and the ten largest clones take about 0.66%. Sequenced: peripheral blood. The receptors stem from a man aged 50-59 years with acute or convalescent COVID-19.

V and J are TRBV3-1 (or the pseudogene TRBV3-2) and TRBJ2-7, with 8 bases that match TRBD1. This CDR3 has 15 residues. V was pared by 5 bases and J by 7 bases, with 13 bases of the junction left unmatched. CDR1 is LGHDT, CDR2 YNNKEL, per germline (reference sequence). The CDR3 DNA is TGTGCCAGCAGCTTAAGACAGGGGTTACCTCCGGAGCAGTACTTC. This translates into CASSLRQGLPPEQYF.

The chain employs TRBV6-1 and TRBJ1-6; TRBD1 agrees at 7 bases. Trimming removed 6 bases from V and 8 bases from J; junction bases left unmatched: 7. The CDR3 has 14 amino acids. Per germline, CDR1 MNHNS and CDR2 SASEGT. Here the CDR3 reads CASRPGTEYSPLHF. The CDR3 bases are TGTGCCAGCAGACCCGGGACAGAGTATTCACCCCTCCACTTT.

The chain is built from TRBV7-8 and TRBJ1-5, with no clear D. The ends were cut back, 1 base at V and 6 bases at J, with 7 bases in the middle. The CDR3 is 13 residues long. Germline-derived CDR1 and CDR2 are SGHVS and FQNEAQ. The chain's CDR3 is CASSLDYFQPQHF. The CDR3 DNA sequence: TGTGCCAGCAGCTTAGATTATTTTCAGCCCCAGCATTTT. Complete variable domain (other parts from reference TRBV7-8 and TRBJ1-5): GAGVSQSPRYKVAKRGQDVALRCDPISGHVSLFWYQQALGQGPEFLTYFQNEAQLDKSGLPSDRFFAERPEGSVSTLKIQRTQQEDSAVYLCASSLDYFQPQHFGDGTRLSIL.

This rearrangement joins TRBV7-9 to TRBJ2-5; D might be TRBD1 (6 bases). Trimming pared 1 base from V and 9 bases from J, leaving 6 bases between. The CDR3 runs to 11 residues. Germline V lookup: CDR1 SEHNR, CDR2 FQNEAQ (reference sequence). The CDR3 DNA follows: TGTGCCAGCAGCTTAGAGGGGGCCCAGTACTTC. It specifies CASSLEGAQYF.

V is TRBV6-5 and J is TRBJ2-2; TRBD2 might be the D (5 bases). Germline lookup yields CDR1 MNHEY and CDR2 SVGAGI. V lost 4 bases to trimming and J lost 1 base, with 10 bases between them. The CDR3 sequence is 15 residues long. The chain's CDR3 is CASSSDGLNTGELFF. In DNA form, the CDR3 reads TGTGCCAGCAGTTCCGACGGACTGAACACCGGGGAGCTGTTTTTT.

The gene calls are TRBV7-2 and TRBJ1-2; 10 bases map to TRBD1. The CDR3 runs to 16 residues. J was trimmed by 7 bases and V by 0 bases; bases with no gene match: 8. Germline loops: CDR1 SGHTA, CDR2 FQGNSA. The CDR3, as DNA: TGTGCCAGCAGCTTAGCTAACGACAGGGGGCTTGGTGGCTACACCTTC. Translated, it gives CASSLANDRGLGGYTF.

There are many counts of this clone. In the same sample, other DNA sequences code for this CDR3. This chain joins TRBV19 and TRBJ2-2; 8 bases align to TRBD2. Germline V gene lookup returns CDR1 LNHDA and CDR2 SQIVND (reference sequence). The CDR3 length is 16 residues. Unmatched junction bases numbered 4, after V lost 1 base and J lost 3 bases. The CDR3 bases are TGTGCCAGTAGTATAGTTCCGGGAGGGGACACCGGGGAGCTGTTTTTT. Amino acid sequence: CASSIVPGGDTGELFF.

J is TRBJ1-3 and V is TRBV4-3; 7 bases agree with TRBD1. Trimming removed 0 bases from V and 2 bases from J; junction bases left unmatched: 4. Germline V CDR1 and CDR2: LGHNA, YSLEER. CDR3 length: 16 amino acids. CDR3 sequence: CASSQDGGGAGNTIYF. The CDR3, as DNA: TGCGCCAGCAGCCAAGATGGAGGGGGCGCTGGAAACACCATATATTTT.

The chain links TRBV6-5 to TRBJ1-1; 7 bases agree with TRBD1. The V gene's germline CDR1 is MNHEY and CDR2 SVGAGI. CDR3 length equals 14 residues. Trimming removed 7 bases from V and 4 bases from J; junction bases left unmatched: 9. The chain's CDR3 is CASTLTGLATEAFF. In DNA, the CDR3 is TGTGCCAGCACCTTGACAGGGTTGGCCACTGAAGCTTTCTTT.

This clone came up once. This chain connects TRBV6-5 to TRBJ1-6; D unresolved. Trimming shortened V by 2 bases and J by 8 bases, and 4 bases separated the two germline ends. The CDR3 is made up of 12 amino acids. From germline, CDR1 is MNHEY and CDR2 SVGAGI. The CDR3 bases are TGTGCCAGCAGTTACGCGGATTCACCCCTCCACTTT. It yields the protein CASSYADSPLHF.

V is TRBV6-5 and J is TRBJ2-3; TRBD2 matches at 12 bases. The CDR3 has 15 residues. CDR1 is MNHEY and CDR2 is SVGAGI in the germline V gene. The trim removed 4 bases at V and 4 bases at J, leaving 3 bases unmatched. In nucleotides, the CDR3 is TGTGCCAGCAGTTCGACTAGCGGGAGATCAGATACGCAGTATTTT. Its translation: CASSSTSGRSDTQYF.

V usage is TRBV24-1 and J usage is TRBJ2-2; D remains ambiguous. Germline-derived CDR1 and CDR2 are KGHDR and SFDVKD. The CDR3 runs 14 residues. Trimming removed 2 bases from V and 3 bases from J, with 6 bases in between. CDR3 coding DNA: TGTGCCACCAGTGATTACGCGGACACCGGGGAGCTGTTTTTT. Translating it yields CATSDYADTGELFF.

As DNA, the CDR3 is TGTGCCAGCAGCTTAACACGGGGGTGGCCCCAGCATTTT. It encodes CASSLTRGWPQHF. V is TRBV7-3 and J is TRBJ1-5; weak D call: TRBD1 (5 bases). The CDR3 contains 13 residues. In germline, CDR1 is SGHTA, CDR2 FQGTGA. The V end was cut by 0 bases, the J end by 9 bases, with 9 bases between.